The entry below describes one TCR beta chain. Its antigen is not identified. The entry originates in a study of beta chain features in type 1 diabetes. Study conclusions and caveats: There was a moderate but significant shortening of TCRB CDR3s in all four CD4+ subsets of Type 1 diabetes patients.

Sorted populations all exceeded 98% purity. Investigators reverse transcribed all isolated RNA, so they sequenced expressed TCRB transcripts. Generated by immunoSEQ multiplex PCR, the TCRdb table keeps only in-frame clones and is missing some. Here the sample spans 200,000 to 250,000 clones, approximately 13% being singletons. This receptor was identified in a man aged 30 to 39 with type 1 diabetes. Sequenced material: naive CD4+ T cells from blood.

The CDR3 loop reads CASSQPTVSRYYGYTF. The CDR3 DNA follows: TGCGCCAGCAGCCAACCGACAGTTTCAAGGTACTATGGCTACACCTTC. The V call is TRBV4-1, the J call TRBJ1-2, with D perhaps matching TRBD1 (5 bases). CDR1 is MGHRA and CDR2 is YSYEKL in the germline V gene. With 2 bases removed from V and 3 bases from J, the gap between germline ends came to 16 bases. The CDR3 length is 16 residues.